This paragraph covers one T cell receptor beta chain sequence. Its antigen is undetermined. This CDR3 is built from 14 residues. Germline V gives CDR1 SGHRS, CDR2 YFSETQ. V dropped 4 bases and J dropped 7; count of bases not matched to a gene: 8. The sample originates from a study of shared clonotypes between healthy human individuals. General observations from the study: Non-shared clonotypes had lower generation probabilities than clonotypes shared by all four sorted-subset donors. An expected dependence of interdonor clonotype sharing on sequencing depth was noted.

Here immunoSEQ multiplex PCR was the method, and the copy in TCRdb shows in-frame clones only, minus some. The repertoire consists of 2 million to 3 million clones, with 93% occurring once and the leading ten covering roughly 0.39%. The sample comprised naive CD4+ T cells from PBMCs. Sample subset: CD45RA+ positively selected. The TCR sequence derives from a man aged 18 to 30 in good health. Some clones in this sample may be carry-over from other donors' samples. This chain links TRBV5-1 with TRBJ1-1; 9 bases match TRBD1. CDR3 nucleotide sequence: TGCGCCAGCAGCCGAGACAGGGGGTCCGTTGAAGCTTTCTTT. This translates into CASSRDRGSVEAFF.